A selection of T cell receptor beta chains follows, all from one sample in a study of CD8 T cells in ankylosing spondylitis. TCRdb reprocessed the 5' RACE reads with MiXCR, giving one entry per CDR3 protein. Of tens of thousands of distinct CDR3 sequences in the sample, less than 3.5% were seen once. What was sequenced was blood, either unsorted or a sorted T cell fraction (not recorded which). The origin of the receptors is a male donor with ankylosing spondylitis or in good health (not recorded which). Each CDR3 is given with its conserved first and last residue. A D gene is named only where the DNA matches it firmly. Size tells how often a clone was seen (once, few, many) or the class of an expanded clone, and some rows leave it out.

v_gene	j_gene	abundance	d_gene	CDR3nt	CDR3aa
TRBV9	TRBJ2-1	many	.	TGTGCCAGCAGCGTAGCTGACTTCCCCCCGAATGAGCAGTTCTTC	CASSVADFPPNEQFF
TRBV9	TRBJ2-7	many	.	TGTGCCAGCAGCGTAGGTGGCTTCACCTCCTACGAGCAGTACTTC	CASSVGGFTSYEQYF
TRBV9	TRBJ2-7	many	TRBD2	TGTGCCAGCAGCGCCGGGACTAGCGCGGCCTACGAGCAGTACTTC	CASSAGTSAAYEQYF
TRBV9	TRBJ2-3	many	.	TGTGCCAGCAGCGTAGAAGTAGGCCCAGATACGCAGTATTTT	CASSVEVGPDTQYF
TRBV9	TRBJ2-5	many	TRBD2	TGTGCCAGCAGCGTAGCGGCGGGGGGGAAAGAAGAGACCCAGTACTTC	CASSVAAGGKEETQYF
TRBV9	TRBJ2-4	few	.	TGTGCCAGCAGCCCGAGTGGGGTAGTGGCCAAAAACATTCAGTACTTC	CASSPSGVVAKNIQYF
TRBV9	TRBJ2-7	many	.	TGTGCCAGCAGCCAAGGGGGGAGCTCCTACGAGCAGTACTTC	CASSQGGSSYEQYF
TRBV9	TRBJ2-3	many	TRBD2	TGTGCCAGCAGCGTAGCTACGGGAGGGGGAGATACGCAGTATTTT	CASSVATGGGDTQYF
TRBV9	TRBJ2-5	many	TRBD2	TGTGCCAGCAGCGTAGAGGTGGGACTAGCGGACCAAGAGACCCAGTACTTC	CASSVEVGLADQETQYF
TRBV9	TRBJ2-1	many	.	TGTGCCAGCAGCGCAACGACCGGGAGCTCCTACAATGAGCAGTTCTTC	CASSATTGSSYNEQFF
TRBV9	TRBJ2-7	many	.	TGTGCCAGCAGCGTATTACAGTCTGGTGGTGAGCAGTACTTC	CASSVLQSGGEQYF
TRBV9	TRBJ2-5	many	.	TGTGCCAGCAGCGTAGCCCTTTGGGCGGAGACCCAGTACTTC	CASSVALWAETQYF
TRBV9	TRBJ2-3	medium-sized	.	TGTGCCAGCAGCGTAGGCCCCTCTGGAGATACGCAGTATTTT	CASSVGPSGDTQYF
TRBV9	TRBJ1-2	many	.	TGTGCCAGCAACAGAGGTCAGGAAACTAACTATGGCTACACCTTC	CASNRGQETNYGYTF
TRBV12-5	TRBJ2-7	many	.	TGTGCTAGTGGTTTGGTACGAAGCAGCCGGGCATACGAGCAGTACTTC	CASGLVRSSRAYEQYF
TRBV9	TRBJ2-7	many	.	TGTGCCAGCAGCGCGACAGTTCTCGGCTACGAGCAGTACTTC	CASSATVLGYEQYF
TRBV9	TRBJ2-3	many	.	TGTGCCAGCAGCCCCCAAGCAGATACGCAGTATTTT	CASSPQADTQYF
TRBV9	TRBJ1-4	.	.	TGTGCCAGCAGCGTAGGTGGGGGGGCCATTAATGAAAAACTGTTTTTT	CASSVGGGAINEKLFF
TRBV9	TRBJ2-4	many	.	TGTGCCAGCAGCGTAGTCGACGATGCCAAAAACATTCAGTACTTC	CASSVVDDAKNIQYF
TRBV9	TRBJ1-3	many	TRBD1	TGTGCCAGCAGCGTAGTCCCTGGGACAGGGAGATCCGGAAACACCATATATTTT	CASSVVPGTGRSGNTIYF
TRBV9	TRBJ2-7	many	TRBD2	TGTGCCAGCAGCCGTAGCGGGAGCTCCTACGAGCAGTACTTC	CASSRSGSSYEQYF
TRBV9	TRBJ2-1	many	TRBD1	TGTGCCAGCAATCCCGGGACAGGCGCCAATGAGCAGTTCTTC	CASNPGTGANEQFF
TRBV9	TRBJ2-7	many	TRBD2	TGTGCCAGCAGCCAGACTAGCGGGACGATCTACGAGCAGTACTTC	CASSQTSGTIYEQYF
TRBV9	TRBJ1-5	many	.	TGTGCCAGCAGCGTAGGACAGTTTAGCAATCAGCCCCAGCATTTT	CASSVGQFSNQPQHF
TRBV9	TRBJ2-5	many	TRBD2	TGTGCCAGCAGCGTAGCGGTGACTAGCGGACAAGAGACCCAGTACTTC	CASSVAVTSGQETQYF
TRBV9	TRBJ2-1	many	TRBD2	TGTGCCAGCAGCGTAGAGAGAGCGGGGGGCCATGAGCAGTTCTTC	CASSVERAGGHEQFF
TRBV9	TRBJ1-3	many	.	TGTGCCAGCAGCGTAGGTCTGGCCTCTGGAAACACCATATATTTT	CASSVGLASGNTIYF
TRBV9	TRBJ2-3	many	TRBD2	TGTGCCAGCAGCGTTGCGGGAGGGATTACGGAAACGCAGTATTTT	CASSVAGGITETQYF
TRBV9	TRBJ2-1	many	TRBD2	TGTGCCAGCAGCGTAGCTTTGGCTAGCGGGAGGTACAATGAGCAGTTCTTC	CASSVALASGRYNEQFF
TRBV9	TRBJ2-2	many	TRBD2	TGTGCCAGCAGCCCGACTAGCTCCACGGCTCGGACCGGGGAGCTGTTTTTT	CASSPTSSTARTGELFF
TRBV9	TRBJ2-2	many	TRBD2	TGTGCCAGCACGACTAGCGGGAGTCTGACCGGGGAGCTGTTTTTT	CASTTSGSLTGELFF
TRBV9	TRBJ2-1	many	.	TGTGCCAGCAGCGCAGGGTTGGGGGGAGTTACCTACAATGAGCAGTTCTTC	CASSAGLGGVTYNEQFF
TRBV9	TRBJ2-3	many	TRBD2	TGTGCCAGCAGCGCATTCGGGACTAGCGGACAGATCACAGATACGCAGTATTTT	CASSAFGTSGQITDTQYF
TRBV9	TRBJ2-1	many	TRBD2	TGTGCCAGCAGCGTAGGTCGACTAGCGGGCGTCGCCAATGAGCAGTTCTTC	CASSVGRLAGVANEQFF
TRBV9	TRBJ2-5	many	TRBD2	TGTGCCAGCAGCGTAGCCTTGACTAGCGAGGGGACCCAGTACTTC	CASSVALTSEGTQYF
TRBV9	TRBJ2-6	few	.	TGTGCCAGCAGCGTTACACACTCTGGGGCCAACGTCCTGACTTTC	CASSVTHSGANVLTF
TRBV9	TRBJ1-1	many	.	TGTGCCAGCAGCGCTACAGGGCGCGTCACTGAAGCTTTCTTT	CASSATGRVTEAFF
TRBV9	TRBJ2-1	many	TRBD2	TGTGCCAGCAGCGTAGAAGCTCGGGCGGGAGGAGGCAATGAGCAGTTCTTC	CASSVEARAGGGNEQFF